The 5 T cell receptor beta chains presented below share a single source sample, sequenced in a study of blood T cell repertoires in COVID-19. The method was immunoSEQ multiplex PCR; TCRdb's version includes in-frame clones alone and lacks a portion of them. Among under 200,000 clones, around 80% were seen once, and the ten largest hold about 3.4%. Sequenced input: PBMCs or T cells enriched from blood (not recorded which). All receptors derive from a woman aged 60-75 years who had recovered from COVID-19.

This sequence joins TRBV4-2 and TRBJ1-2; perhaps TRBD1 as D (6 bases). The V end lost 1 base, the J end lost 8 bases, and 11 bases lay between the germline ends. The CDR3 length is 13 residues. CDR1 and CDR2 (germline): LGHNA, YNFKEQ. The CDR3 here is CASSQVGGGGYTF. For the CDR3, the DNA is TGTGCCAGCAGCCAAGTTGGGGGGGGCGGCTACACCTTC.

This clone appeared once. The CDR3 sequence: CASGGQGNGYTF. The CDR3 bases are TGTGCCAGCGGGGGACAGGGAAACGGCTACACCTTC. V and J are TRBV6-6 and TRBJ1-2, with TRBD1 matching over 9 bases. Looked up from germline, CDR1 is MNHNY and CDR2 is SVGAGI (reference sequence). After removal of 8 bases from V and 8 bases from J, the junction contained 6 bases not matched to a gene. The CDR3 totals 12 residues.

The rearrangement uses TRBV5-1 and TRBJ1-6; 7 nucleotides match TRBD1. The junction had 8 bases not matched to a gene; V was cut back by 5 bases and J by 9 bases. There are 14 residues in the CDR3. Germline assignment: CDR1 SGHRS and CDR2 YFSETQ. CDR3 residues: CASSLGTALSPLHF. The CDR3 DNA reads TGCGCCAGCAGTCTTGGGACAGCCCTTTCACCCCTCCACTTT.

The chain joins TRBV24-1 to TRBJ2-3; TRBD2 agrees at 11 bases. CDR1 and CDR2 from the germline V gene are KGHDR and SFDVKD. V lost 7 bases to trimming and J lost 2 bases; unmatched junction nucleotides: 1. The length of the CDR3 is 14 residues. CDR3 nucleotides: TGTGCCACCAGGACTAGCGGGGCCACAGATACGCAGTATTTT. Translated: CATRTSGATDTQYF.

This clone was picked up a small number of times. The chain carries TRBV5-4 and TRBJ2-1, with TRBD2 matching over 11 bases. V shed 3 bases and J 6 bases; nucleotides not matched to a gene: 5. The germline CDR1 and CDR2 sequences are SGHNT and YYREEE (reference sequence). The CDR3 contains 15 residues. CDR3 sequence: CASSYSGGASNEQFF. CDR3 nucleotide sequence: TGTGCCAGCAGCTATAGCGGGGGGGCCAGCAATGAGCAGTTCTTC. The full variable domain, completed using reference TRBV5-4 and TRBJ2-1, is ETGVTQSPTHLIKTRGQQVTLRCSSQSGHNTVSWYQQALGQGPQFIFQYYREEENGRGNFPPRFSGLQFPNYSSELNVNALELDDSALYLCASSYSGGASNEQFFGPGTRLTVL.